This T cell receptor beta chain is drawn from a study of technical replicates of blood from a handful of donors. This CDR3 contains 15 residues. V was clipped by 3 bases and J by 0 bases, with 8 bases between them. Per the germline V gene, CDR1 is LNHDA and CDR2 is SQIVND (reference sequence). The protocol was immunoSEQ multiplex PCR, while the TCRdb copy is restricted to in-frame clones and leaves out a portion. The data hold tens of thousands of clones, with approximately 75% observed a single time. This clonotype was sampled from a human donor in good health. Some clones in this sample may be carry-over from other donors' samples. Specimen: PBMCs. The chain recombines TRBV19 with TRBJ2-2; no clear D. The chain's CDR3 is CASSIWQANTGELFF. The CDR3 DNA follows: TGTGCCAGTAGTATCTGGCAGGCGAACACCGGGGAGCTGTTTTTT.